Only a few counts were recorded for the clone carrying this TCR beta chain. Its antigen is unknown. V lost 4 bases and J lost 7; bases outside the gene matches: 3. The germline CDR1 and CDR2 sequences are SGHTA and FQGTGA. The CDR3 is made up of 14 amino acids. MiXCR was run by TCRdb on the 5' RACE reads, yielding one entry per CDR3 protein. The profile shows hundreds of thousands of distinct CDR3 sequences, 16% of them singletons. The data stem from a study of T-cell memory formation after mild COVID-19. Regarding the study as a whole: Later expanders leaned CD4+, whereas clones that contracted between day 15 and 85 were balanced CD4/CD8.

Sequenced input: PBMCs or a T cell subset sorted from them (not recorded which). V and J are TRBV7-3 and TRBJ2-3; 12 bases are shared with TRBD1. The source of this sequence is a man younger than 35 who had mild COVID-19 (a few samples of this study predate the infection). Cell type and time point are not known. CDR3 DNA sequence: TGTGCCAGCAGCTCGGGACAGGGGGCTAATACGCAGTATTTT. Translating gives CASSSGQGANTQYF.